This TCR beta chain was profiled in a study of control samples from healthy donors and cancer patients. Sequencing used immunoSEQ multiplex PCR; TCRdb keeps in-frame clones, though not all of them. Among around 190,000 clones listed, 85% to 95% were seen once. Germline V gene data show CDR1 as MNHEY and CDR2 as SVGAGI. V lost 10 bases to trimming and J lost 5 bases, with 13 bases between them. The CDR3 contains 12 residues. The specimen sequenced was blood. The chain combines TRBV6-5 with TRBJ2-3; no definite D call. The clonotype originates from a man aged 25 to 45 in good health. The CDR3 sequence is CATSALGDTQYF. The CDR3 DNA sequence: TGTGCCACCTCCGCCCTTGGAGATACGCAGTATTTT.